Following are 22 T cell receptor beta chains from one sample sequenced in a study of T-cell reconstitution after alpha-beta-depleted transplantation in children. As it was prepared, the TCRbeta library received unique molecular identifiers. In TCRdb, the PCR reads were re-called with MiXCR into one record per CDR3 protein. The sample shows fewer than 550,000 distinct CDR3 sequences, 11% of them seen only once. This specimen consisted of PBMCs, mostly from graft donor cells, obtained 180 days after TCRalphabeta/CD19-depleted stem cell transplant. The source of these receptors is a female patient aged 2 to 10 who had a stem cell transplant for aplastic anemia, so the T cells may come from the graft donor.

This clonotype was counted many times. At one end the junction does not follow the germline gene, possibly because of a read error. CDR3 DNA sequence: TGCGCCAGCAGCTTGGCGGAGACCCAGTACTTC. Amino acids: CASSLAETQYF. The chain carries TRBV12-3 or TRBV12-4 and TRBJ2-5; unclear D gene. The CDR3 length is 11 residues.

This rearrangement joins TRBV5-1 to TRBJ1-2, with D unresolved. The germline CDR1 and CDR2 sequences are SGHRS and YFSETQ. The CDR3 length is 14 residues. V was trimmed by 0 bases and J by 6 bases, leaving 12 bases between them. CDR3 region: CASSLGSGFNGYTF. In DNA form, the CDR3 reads TGCGCCAGCAGCTTGGGATCTGGGTTTAATGGCTACACCTTC.

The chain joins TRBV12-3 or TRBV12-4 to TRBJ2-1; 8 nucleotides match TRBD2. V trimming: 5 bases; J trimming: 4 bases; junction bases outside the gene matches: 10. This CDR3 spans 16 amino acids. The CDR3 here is CASSPPGTSPYNEQFF. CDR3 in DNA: TGTGCCAGCAGTCCCCCTGGGACTAGTCCTTACAATGAGCAGTTCTTC.

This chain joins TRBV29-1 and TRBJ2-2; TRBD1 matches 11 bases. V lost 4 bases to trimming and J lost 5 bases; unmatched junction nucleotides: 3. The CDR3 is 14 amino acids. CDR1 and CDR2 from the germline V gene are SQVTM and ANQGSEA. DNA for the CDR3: TGCAGCGTTGGGGACAGGGGGTATACCGGGGAGCTGTTTTTT. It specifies CSVGDRGYTGELFF.

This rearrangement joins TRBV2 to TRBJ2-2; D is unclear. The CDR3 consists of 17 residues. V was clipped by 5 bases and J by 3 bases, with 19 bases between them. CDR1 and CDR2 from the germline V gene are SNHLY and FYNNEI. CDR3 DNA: TGTGCCAGCAGTTTCAAGCTCCCCGACATTTACACCGGGGAGCTGTTTTTT. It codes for CASSFKLPDIYTGELFF.

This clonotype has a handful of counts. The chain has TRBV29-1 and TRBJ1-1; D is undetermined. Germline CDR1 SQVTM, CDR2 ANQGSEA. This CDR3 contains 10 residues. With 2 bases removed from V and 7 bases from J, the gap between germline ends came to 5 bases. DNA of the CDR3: TGCAGCGTTGAATTGGTTGAAGCTTTCTTT. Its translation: CSVELVEAFF.

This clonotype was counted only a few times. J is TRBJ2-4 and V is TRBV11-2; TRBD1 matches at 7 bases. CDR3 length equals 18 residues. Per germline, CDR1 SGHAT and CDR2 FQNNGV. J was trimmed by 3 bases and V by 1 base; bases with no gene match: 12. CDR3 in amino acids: CASSLGVRDSPYKNIQYF. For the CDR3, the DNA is TGTGCCAGCAGCTTAGGAGTGAGGGACAGCCCATACAAAAACATTCAGTACTTC.

CDR3 in DNA: TGTGCCAGCAGCTCCGACAGGGGGTTGGCGCAGTATTTT. It encodes CASSSDRGLAQYF. The J gene is TRBJ2-3, the V gene TRBV11-3; TRBD1 matches at 9 bases. Germline V gene lookup returns CDR1 SGHNT and CDR2 YENEEA. The length of the CDR3 is 13 residues. Unmatched junction bases numbered 6, after V lost 4 bases and J lost 10 bases.

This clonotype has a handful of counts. In DNA, the CDR3 is TGCGCCAGCAGCTTGGCCCTAGGGACTGGGGGAGATACGCAGTATTTT. It encodes CASSLALGTGGDTQYF. V gene TRBV5-1 combines with J gene TRBJ2-3; TRBD2 might be the D (6 bases). Trimming removed 0 bases from V and 5 bases from J, with 16 bases in between. The CDR3 spans 16 residues. The germline CDR1 and CDR2 sequences are SGHRS and YFSETQ.

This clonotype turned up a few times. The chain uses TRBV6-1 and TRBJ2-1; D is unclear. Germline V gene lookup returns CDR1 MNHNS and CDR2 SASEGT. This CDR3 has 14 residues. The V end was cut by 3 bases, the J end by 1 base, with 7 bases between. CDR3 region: CASSEIRSYNEQFF. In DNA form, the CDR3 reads TGTGCCAGCAGTGAGATTCGATCCTACAATGAGCAGTTCTTC.

CDR3 nucleotides: TGTGCCAGTAGCTGGGACAGCATGAACACTGAAGCTTTCTTT. It is translated as CASSWDSMNTEAFF. The chain combines TRBV19 with TRBJ1-1; 7 bases are shared with TRBD1. CDR3 size: 14 residues. Germline V gene lookup returns CDR1 LNHDA and CDR2 SQIVND (reference sequence). V lost 6 bases to trimming and J lost 0 bases; unmatched junction nucleotides: 4.

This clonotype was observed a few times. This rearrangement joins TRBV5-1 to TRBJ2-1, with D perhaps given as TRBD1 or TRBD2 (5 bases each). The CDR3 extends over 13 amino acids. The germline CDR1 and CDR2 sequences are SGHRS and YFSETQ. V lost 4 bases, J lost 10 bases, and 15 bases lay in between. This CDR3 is CASSQYRDGEQFF. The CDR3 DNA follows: TGCGCCAGCAGCCAATACCGGGACGGGGAGCAGTTCTTC. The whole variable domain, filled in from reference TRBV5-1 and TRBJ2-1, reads KAGVTQTPRYLIKTRGQQVTLSCSPISGHRSVSWYQQTPGQGLQFLFEYFSETQRNKGNFPGRFSGRQFSNSRSEMNVSTLELGDSALYLCASSQYRDGEQFFGPGTRLTVL.

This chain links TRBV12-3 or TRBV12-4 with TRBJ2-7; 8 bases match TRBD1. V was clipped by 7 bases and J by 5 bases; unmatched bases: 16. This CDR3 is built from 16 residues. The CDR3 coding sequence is TGTGCCAGCACCCTGCCCGGACAGGGAGCGTATCACGAGCAGTACTTC. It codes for CASTLPGQGAYHEQYF.

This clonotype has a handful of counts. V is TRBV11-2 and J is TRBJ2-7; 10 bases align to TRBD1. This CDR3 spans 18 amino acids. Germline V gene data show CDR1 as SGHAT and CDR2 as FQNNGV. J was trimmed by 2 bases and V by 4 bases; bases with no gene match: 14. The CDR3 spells CASSSADLTGGFPYEQYF. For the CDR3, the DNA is TGTGCCAGCAGCTCTGCCGACTTGACAGGGGGCTTCCCCTACGAGCAGTACTTC.

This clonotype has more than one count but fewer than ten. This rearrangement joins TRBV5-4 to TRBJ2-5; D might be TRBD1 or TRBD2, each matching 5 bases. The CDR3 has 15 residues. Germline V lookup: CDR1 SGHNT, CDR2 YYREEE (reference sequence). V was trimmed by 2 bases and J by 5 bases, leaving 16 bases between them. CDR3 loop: CASSFLLSGRETQYF. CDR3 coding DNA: TGTGCCAGCAGCTTCCTCTTATCGGGGCGCGAGACCCAGTACTTC.

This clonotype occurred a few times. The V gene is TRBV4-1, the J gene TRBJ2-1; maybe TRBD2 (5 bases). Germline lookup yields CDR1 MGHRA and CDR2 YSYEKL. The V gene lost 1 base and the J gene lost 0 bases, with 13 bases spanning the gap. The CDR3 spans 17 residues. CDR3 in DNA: TGCGCCAGCAGCCAAGGAGGAAGCGGCAGCTCCTACAATGAGCAGTTCTTC. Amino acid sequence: CASSQGGSGSSYNEQFF.

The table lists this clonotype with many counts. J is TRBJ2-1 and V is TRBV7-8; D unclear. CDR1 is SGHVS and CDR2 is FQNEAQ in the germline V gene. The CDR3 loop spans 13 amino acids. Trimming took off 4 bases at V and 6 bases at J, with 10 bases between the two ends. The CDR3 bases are TGTGCCAGCAGCTCCCAGTCTTTCAATGAGCAGTTCTTC. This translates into CASSSQSFNEQFF. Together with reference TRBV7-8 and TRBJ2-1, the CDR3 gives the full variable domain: GAGVSQSPRYKVAKRGQDVALRCDPISGHVSLFWYQQALGQGPEFLTYFQNEAQLDKSGLPSDRFFAERPEGSVSTLKIQRTQQEDSAVYLCASSSQSFNEQFFGPGTRLTVL.

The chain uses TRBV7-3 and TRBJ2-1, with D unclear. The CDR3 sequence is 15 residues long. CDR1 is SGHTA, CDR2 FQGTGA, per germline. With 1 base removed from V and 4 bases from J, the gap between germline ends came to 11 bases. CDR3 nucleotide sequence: TGTGCCAGCAGCTTAAATTCGGCCGGTTACAATGAGCAGTTCTTC. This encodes CASSLNSAGYNEQFF.

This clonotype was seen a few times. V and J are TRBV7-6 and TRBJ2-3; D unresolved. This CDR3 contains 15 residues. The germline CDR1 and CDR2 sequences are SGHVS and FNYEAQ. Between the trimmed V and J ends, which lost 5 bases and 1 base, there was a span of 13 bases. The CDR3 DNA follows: TGTGCCAGCAGCCAGTATACCCGGGGCACAGATACGCAGTATTTT. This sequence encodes CASSQYTRGTDTQYF.

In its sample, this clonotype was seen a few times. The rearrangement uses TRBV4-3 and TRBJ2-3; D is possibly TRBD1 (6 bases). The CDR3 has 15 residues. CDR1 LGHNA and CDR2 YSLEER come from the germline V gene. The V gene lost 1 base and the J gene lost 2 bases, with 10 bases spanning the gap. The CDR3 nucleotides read TGCGCCAGCAGCCAAGGGACAGAATACACAGATACGCAGTATTTT. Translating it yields CASSQGTEYTDTQYF.

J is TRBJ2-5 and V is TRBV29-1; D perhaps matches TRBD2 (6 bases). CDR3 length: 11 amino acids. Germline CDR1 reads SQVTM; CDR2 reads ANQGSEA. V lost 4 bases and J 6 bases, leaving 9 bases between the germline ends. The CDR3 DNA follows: TGCAGCGTTGCCGCGGGGAAGACCCAGTACTTC. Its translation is CSVAAGKTQYF.

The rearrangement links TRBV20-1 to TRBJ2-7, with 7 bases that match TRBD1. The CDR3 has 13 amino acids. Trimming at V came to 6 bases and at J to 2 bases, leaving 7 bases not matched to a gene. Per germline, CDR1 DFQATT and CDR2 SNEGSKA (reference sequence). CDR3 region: CSAQRQGAYEQYV. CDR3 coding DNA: TGCAGTGCCCAAAGGCAGGGGGCCTACGAGCAGTACGTC.